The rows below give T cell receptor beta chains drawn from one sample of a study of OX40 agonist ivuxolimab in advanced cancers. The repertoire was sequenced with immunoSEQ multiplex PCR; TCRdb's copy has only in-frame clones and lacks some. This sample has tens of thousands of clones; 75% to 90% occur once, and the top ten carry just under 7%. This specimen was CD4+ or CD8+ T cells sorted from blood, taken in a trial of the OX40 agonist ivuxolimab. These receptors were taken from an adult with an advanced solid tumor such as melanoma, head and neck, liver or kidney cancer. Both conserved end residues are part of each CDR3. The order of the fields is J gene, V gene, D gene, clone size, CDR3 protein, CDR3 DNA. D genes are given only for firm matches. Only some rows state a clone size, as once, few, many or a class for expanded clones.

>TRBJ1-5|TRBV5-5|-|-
CASSPRFIANQPQHF
TGTGCCAGCAGCCCAAGATTTATAGCAAATCAGCCCCAGCATTTT
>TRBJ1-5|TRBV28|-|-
CASSLVTNQPQHF
TGTGCCAGCAGTTTAGTAACCAATCAGCCCCAGCATTTT
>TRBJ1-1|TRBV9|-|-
CASSVAGIPTEAFF
TGTGCCAGCAGCGTAGCAGGGATCCCCACTGAAGCTTTCTTT
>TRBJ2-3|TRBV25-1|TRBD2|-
CASSEPGGEGNTQYF
TGTGCCAGCAGTGAACCGGGGGGAGAGGGGAATACGCAGTATTTT
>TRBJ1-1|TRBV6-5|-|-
CASSYSPLIGTEAFF
TGTGCCAGCAGTTACTCCCCGCTGATCGGGACTGAAGCTTTCTTT
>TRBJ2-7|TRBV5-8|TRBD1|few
CASSSGTVREQYF
TGTGCCAGCAGCTCGGGGACAGTTCGGGAGCAGTACTTC
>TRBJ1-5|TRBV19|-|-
CASSLGPSKQPQHF
TGTGCCAGTAGTCTAGGGCCAAGTAAACAGCCCCAGCATTTT
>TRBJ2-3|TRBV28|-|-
CASSSHREKYF
TGTGCCAGCAGTTCACACCGGGAAAAGTATTTT
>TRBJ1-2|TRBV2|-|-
CASSVQVILGYTF
TGTGCCAGCAGTGTACAGGTGATTTTGGGCTACACCTTC
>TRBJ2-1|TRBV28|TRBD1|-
CASSSGTENNEQFF
TGTGCCAGCAGTTCCGGGACAGAAAACAATGAGCAGTTCTTC
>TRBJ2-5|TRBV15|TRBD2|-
CATSRSPSGGTARTKTQYF
TGTGCCACCAGCAGATCCCCTAGCGGGGGGACCGCCCGTACGAAGACCCAGTACTTC
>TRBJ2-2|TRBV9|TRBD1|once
CASSAAGTGTGELFF
TGTGCCAGCAGCGCGGCCGGGACAGGGACCGGGGAGCTGTTTTTT
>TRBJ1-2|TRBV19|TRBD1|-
CASSPLDRPYGYTF
TGTGCCAGTAGTCCGTTGGACAGGCCCTATGGCTACACCTTC
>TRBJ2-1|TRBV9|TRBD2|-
CASSVTSGIYNEQFF
TGTGCCAGCAGCGTCACTAGCGGGATTTACAATGAGCAGTTCTTC
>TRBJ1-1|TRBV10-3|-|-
CAISETEGGGALGAFF
TGTGCCATCAGTGAGACCGAAGGAGGGGGGGCGCTGGGAGCTTTCTTT
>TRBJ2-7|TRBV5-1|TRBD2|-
CASSLEASGGAEQYF
TGCGCCAGCAGCTTGGAGGCTAGCGGGGGGGCCGAGCAGTACTTC